This T cell receptor (beta chain) was captured by sequencing in a study of OX40 agonist ivuxolimab in advanced cancers. The CDR3 consists of 13 residues. CDR1 and CDR2 (germline): SQVTM, ANQGSEA. V dropped 7 bases and J dropped 4; count of bases not matched to a gene: 6. Profiling relied on immunoSEQ multiplex PCR, and the TCRdb table lists in-frame clones only, not all of them. The data hold roughly 61,000 clones, with approximately 88% observed a single time. The rearrangement links TRBV29-1 to TRBJ1-2; 10 positions match TRBD1. The input for sequencing was CD4+ or CD8+ T cells sorted from blood, taken in a trial of the OX40 agonist ivuxolimab. The sequence came from an adult with an advanced solid tumor such as melanoma, head and neck, liver or kidney cancer. CDR3 in DNA: TGCAGCGGGGGTGACAGGGGGCTCTATGGCTACACCTTC. Translated: CSGGDRGLYGYTF.